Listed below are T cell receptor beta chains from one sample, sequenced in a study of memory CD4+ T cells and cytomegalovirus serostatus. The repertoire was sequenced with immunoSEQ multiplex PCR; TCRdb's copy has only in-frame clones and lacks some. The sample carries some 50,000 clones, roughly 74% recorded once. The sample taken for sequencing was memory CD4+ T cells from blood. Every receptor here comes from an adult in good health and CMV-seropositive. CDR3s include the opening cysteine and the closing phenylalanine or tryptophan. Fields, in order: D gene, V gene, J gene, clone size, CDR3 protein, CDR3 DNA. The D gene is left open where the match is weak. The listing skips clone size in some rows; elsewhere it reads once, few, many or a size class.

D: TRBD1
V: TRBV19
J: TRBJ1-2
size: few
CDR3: CASRRDSLSYGYTF
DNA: TGTGCCAGTAGAAGGGACAGTCTCTCCTATGGCTACACCTTC

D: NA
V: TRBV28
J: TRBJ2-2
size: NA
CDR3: CASSPQDWTGELFF
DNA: TGTGCCAGCAGTCCCCAGGATTGGACCGGGGAGCTGTTTTTT

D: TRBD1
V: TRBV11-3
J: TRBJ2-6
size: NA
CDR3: CASSVRQGAGANVLTF
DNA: TGTGCCAGCAGCGTACGACAGGGGGCTGGGGCCAACGTCCTGACTTTC

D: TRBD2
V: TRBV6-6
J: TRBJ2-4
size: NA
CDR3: CASGRGESIQYF
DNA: TGTGCCAGCGGCCGGGGGGAGTCCATTCAGTACTTC

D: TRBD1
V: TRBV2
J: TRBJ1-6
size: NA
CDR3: CASQGDYNSPLHF
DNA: TGTGCCTCTCAGGGGGACTATAATTCACCCCTCCACTTT

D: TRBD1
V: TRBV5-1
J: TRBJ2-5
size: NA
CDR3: CASSDNRGETQYF
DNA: TGCGCCAGCAGCGATAACAGGGGAGAGACCCAGTACTTC

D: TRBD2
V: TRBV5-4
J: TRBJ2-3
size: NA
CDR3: CASSLGGGARDTQYF
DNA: TGTGCCAGCAGCTTGGGGGGAGGGGCAAGGGATACGCAGTATTTT

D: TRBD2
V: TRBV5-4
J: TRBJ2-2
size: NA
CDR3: CASSLPVAGDFANTGELFF
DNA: TGTGCCAGCAGCTTGCCCGTAGCGGGGGATTTCGCGAACACCGGGGAGCTGTTTTTT

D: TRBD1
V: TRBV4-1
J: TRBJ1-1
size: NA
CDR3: CASSLVQGDNTEAFF
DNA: TGCGCCAGCAGCCTCGTACAGGGGGACAACACTGAAGCTTTCTTT

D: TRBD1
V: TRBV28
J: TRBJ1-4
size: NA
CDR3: CASSTGQALTGKLFF
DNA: TGTGCCAGCAGTACGGGACAGGCCTTAACGGGGAAACTGTTTTTT

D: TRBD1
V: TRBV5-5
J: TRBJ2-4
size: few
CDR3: CASSGRGHKNIQYF
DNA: TGTGCCAGCAGTGGCAGGGGGCACAAAAACATTCAGTACTTC

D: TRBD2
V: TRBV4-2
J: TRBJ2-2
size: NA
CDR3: CASSQDTDGSGGFITELFF
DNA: TGTGCCAGCAGCCAAGATACGGATGGCAGCGGGGGGTTCATTACGGAGCTGTTTTTT